This T cell receptor beta chain is drawn from a study of shared clonotypes between healthy human individuals. As for the study in general: Each donor contributed plates that comprised three CD4 naive, three CD4 memory, two CD8 naive and one CD8 memory.

The data were produced by immunoSEQ multiplex PCR, yet TCRdb's version contains in-frame clones alone and is incomplete. The table has some 1,600,000 clones, 95% to 99% seen once; the top ten hold about 0.45%. The receptor was derived from a young man in good health. Sequencing was done on a sample of naive CD4+ T cells sorted from blood. Subset defined: CD45RA+ positively selected.

The CDR3 reads CASSEWNSLSYEQYF. CDR3 nucleotide sequence: TGTGCCAGCAGTGAATGGAACTCCCTCTCCTACGAGCAGTACTTC. V gene TRBV25-1 combines with J gene TRBJ2-7; D is undetermined. The CDR3 is 15 amino acids. Germline CDR1 reads MGHDK; CDR2 reads SYGVNS. V was clipped by 1 base and J by 0 bases, with 10 bases between them.